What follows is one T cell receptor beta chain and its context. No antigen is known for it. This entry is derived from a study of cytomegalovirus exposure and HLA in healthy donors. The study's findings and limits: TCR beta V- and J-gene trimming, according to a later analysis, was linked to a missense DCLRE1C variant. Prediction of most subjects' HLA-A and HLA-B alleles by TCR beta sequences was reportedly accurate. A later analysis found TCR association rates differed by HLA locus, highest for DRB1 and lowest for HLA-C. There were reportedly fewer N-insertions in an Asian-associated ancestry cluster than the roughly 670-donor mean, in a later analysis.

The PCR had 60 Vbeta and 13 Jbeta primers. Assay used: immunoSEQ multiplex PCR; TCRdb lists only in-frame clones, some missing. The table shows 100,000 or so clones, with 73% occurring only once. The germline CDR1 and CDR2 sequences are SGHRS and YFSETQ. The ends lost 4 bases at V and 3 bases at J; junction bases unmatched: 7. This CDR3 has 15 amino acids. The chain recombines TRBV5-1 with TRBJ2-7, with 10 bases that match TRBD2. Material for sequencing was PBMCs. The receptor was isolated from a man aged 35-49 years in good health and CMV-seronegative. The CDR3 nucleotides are TGCGCCAGCAGCCTGCTAGCGGGGGAATACTACGAGCAGTACTTC. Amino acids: CASSLLAGEYYEQYF.